Listed below are T cell receptor beta chains from one sample, sequenced in a study of PD-1 blockade in mismatch repair-deficient tumors. TCRdb keeps only in-frame clones here, not all; method: immunoSEQ multiplex PCR. The data show 90,000 to 120,000 clones, 70% to 85% seen once. The material sequenced was peripheral blood, taken 35 to 37 weeks after starting pembrolizumab. These receptors came from an adult with mismatch repair-deficient cancer. Each CDR3 is given with its conserved first and last residue.

V gene: TRBV5-4
J gene: TRBJ2-2
CDR3 length: 14
CDR3 protein: CASSSQGRDGELFF

V gene: TRBV6-5
J gene: TRBJ1-2
CDR3 length: 14
CDR3 protein: CASSFEGRGYGYTF

V gene: TRBV29-1
J gene: TRBJ2-5
CDR3 length: 13
CDR3 protein: CSVVIAGQETQYF

V gene: TRBV5-1
J gene: TRBJ2-1
CDR3 length: 16
CDR3 protein: CASSFGLAGVANEQFF

V gene: TRBV7-3
J gene: TRBJ2-7
CDR3 length: 14
CDR3 protein: CASSLGGLGDEQYF

V gene: TRBV7-3
J gene: TRBJ1-3
CDR3 length: 14
CDR3 protein: CASSLGPNGNTIYF

V gene: TRBV5-1
J gene: TRBJ2-7
CDR3 length: 14
CDR3 protein: CASSSQPSSYEQYF

V gene: TRBV7-8
J gene: TRBJ2-7
CDR3 length: 15
CDR3 protein: CASSFAQGHSYEQYF

V gene: TRBV30
J gene: TRBJ1-1
CDR3 length: 13
CDR3 protein: CASGTGLNTEAFF

V gene: TRBV27
J gene: TRBJ2-1
CDR3 length: 17
CDR3 protein: CASGGQGKVNYHNEQFF

V gene: TRBV14
J gene: TRBJ2-1
CDR3 length: 16
CDR3 protein: CASSRYREPPYNEQFF

V gene: TRBV5-1
J gene: TRBJ1-4
CDR3 length: 14
CDR3 protein: CASSWDRGDEKLFF

V gene: TRBV5-5
J gene: TRBJ1-3
CDR3 length: 14
CDR3 protein: CASSSASRGNTIYF

V gene: TRBV7-9
J gene: TRBJ2-1
CDR3 length: 15
CDR3 protein: CASSQATSGRDEQFF

V gene: TRBV9
J gene: TRBJ1-1
CDR3 length: 14
CDR3 protein: CASSAGSGNTEAFF

V gene: TRBV9
J gene: TRBJ2-6
CDR3 length: 16
CDR3 protein: CASSSGRISGANVLTF